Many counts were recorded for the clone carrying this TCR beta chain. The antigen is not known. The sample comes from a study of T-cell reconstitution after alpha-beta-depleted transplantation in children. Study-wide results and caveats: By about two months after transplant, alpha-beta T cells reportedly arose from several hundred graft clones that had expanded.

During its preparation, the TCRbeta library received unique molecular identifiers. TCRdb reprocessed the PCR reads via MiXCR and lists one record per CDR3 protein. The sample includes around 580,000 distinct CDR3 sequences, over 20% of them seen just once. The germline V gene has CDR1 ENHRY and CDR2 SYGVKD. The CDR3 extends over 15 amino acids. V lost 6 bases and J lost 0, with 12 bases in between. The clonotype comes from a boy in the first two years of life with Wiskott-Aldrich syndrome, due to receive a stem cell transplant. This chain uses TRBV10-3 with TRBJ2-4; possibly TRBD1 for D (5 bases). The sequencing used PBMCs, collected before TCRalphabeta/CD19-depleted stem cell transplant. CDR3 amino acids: CAISTQGSAKNIQYF. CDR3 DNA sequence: TGTGCCATCAGCACGCAGGGCTCAGCCAAAAACATTCAGTACTTC.